This TCR beta chain was captured in a study of blood T cells in healthy people across ages. Each donor's blood draw was ten milliliters of peripheral blood. Germline V lookup: CDR1 DFQATT, CDR2 SNEGSKA (reference sequence). Trimming removed 1 base from V and 10 bases from J; junction bases left unmatched: 7. The CDR3 covers 16 residues. For the second PCR, which ran for about 7 to 11 cycles, a sample-barcoded 5' primer and a J-beta primer mix were used. Every cDNA molecule bore a tag from a template-switch adaptor containing 12 random nucleotides. One entry per CDR3 protein results from TCRdb running MiXCR on the 5' RACE reads. The sample holds about a million distinct CDR3 sequences, about two fifths seen once. Points from the study as a whole: A strong correlation was seen between TCR beta diversity and naive T cell percentage. Greater diversity and more naive CD4+ cells were seen in long-lived donors than in aged donors.

With respect to this clonotype: The antigen is not known. A clone one base away is much larger, so this may be a read error.

Sequencing was carried out using blood. The rearrangement joins TRBV20-1 to TRBJ2-1; 16 positions match TRBD2. The clonotype was recovered from a man aged 18 to 29 in good health. The chain's CDR3 is CSARGTGTSGGGEQFF. The CDR3 nucleotides read TGCAGTGCTAGAGGTACCGGGACTAGCGGGGGGGGCGAGCAGTTCTTC.